The entry that follows covers one T cell receptor beta chain sequence. Vbeta (60) and Jbeta (13) primers were used in the PCR. Assay used: immunoSEQ multiplex PCR; TCRdb lists only in-frame clones, some missing. The table lists tens of thousands of clones, with about 0.6% in the top ten. The sample belongs to a study of cytomegalovirus exposure and HLA in healthy donors. Germline CDR1 is MNHEY and CDR2 is SMNVEV (reference sequence). Trimming took 0 bases from V and 6 from J, leaving 8 bases between them. This CDR3 is built from 13 residues. Sequenced input: PBMCs. The chain combines TRBV27 with TRBJ1-1, with D possibly matching TRBD1 (5 bases). The TCR originated in a man aged 45-60 years in good health and CMV-seronegative. The CDR3 spells CASSLSGGPEAFF. The DNA of the CDR3 is TGTGCCAGCAGTTTATCGGGGGGACCTGAAGCTTTCTTT.